This T cell receptor beta chain was sequenced during a study of CXCR3-negative and CXCR3-positive naive CD8 T cells. Study information: Sequencing brought in 150 million or so TRB reads altogether, and each library got about 1.5 +/- 0.3 million.

Study-wide points: Sequencing showed both naive subsets with comparably high diversity, and memory CD8+ cells much lower. Fresh PBMCs went into most assays, and CXCR3 expression partly declined after cryopreservation. Naive cells positive for CXCR3 carried more hydrophobic TRB CDR3s than CXCR3-negative ones.

The TRB cDNA libraries were prepared by 5' RACE with UMI labels. After re-calling the 5' RACE reads, TCRdb lists one entry per CDR3 protein, DNA absent. This sample's clone table lists about 98,000 distinct CDR3 sequences. Investigators sorted each CD8+ T cell subset in triplicate, taking hundreds of thousands of cells each time. The CDR3 is 13 residues long. To note about this clonotype: The antigen is unknown.

The TCR comes from a human donor in good health. Some clones in this sample may be carry-over from other donors' samples. The gene calls are TRBV21-1 and TRBJ2-7; the D gene TCRdb calls, TRBD1, cannot be checked with no DNA. TRBV21-1 is described as a pseudogene. The specimen was naive CXCR3+ CD8+ T cells from blood. Subset defined: CD45RO-CCR7+CD27+CD95- naive CD8+ T cells expressing CXCR3 (TNR3+). CDR3 amino acids: CASSKRRGPEQYF.